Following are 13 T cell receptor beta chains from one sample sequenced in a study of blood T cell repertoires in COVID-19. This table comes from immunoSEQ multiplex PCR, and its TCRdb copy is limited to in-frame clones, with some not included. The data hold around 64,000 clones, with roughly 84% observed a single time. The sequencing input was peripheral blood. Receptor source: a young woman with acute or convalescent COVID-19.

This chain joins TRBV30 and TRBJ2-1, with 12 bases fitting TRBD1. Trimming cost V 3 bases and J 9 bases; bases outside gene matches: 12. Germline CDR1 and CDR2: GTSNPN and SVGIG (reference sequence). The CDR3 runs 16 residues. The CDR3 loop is CAWRGGRDRGRSEQFF. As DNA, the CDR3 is TGTGCCTGGAGAGGGGGCCGGGACAGGGGGCGCAGTGAGCAGTTCTTC.

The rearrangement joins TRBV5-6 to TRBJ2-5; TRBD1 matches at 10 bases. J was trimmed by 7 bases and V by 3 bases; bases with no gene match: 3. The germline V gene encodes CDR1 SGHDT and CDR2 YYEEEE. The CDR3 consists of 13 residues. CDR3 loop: CASSWDRGWTQYF. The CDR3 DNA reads TGTGCCAGCAGCTGGGACAGGGGATGGACCCAGTACTTC.

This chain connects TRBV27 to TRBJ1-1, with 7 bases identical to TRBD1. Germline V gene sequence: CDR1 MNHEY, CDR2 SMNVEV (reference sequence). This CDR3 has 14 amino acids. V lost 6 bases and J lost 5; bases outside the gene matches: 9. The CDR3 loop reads CASRPTGVGTEAFF. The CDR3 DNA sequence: TGTGCCAGCAGACCAACAGGGGTCGGGACTGAAGCTTTCTTT.

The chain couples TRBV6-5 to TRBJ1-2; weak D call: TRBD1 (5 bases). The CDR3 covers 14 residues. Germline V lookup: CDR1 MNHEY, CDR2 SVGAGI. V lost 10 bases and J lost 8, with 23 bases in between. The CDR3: CATTSGRGVEGYTF. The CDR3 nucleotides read TGTGCCACCACCTCGGGGCGGGGCGTGGAGGGCTACACCTTC.

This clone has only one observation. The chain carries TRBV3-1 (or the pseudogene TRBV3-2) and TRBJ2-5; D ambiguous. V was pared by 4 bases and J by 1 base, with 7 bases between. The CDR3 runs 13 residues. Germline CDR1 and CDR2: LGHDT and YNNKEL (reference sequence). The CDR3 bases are TGTGCCAGCAGCCTTATAGCCCAAGAGACCCAGTACTTC. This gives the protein CASSLIAQETQYF.

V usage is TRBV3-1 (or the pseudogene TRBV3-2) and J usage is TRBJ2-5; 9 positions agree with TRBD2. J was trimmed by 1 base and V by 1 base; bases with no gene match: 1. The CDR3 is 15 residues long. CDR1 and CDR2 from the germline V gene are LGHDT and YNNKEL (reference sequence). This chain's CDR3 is CASSQGGLAQETQYF. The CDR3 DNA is TGTGCCAGCAGCCAAGGGGGACTAGCCCAAGAGACCCAGTACTTC.

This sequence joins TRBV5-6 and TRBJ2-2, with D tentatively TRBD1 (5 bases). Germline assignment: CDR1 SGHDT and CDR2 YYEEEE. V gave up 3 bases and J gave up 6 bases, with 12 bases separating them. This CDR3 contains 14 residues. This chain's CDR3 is CASSSGFSAGELFF. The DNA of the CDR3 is TGTGCCAGCAGCTCAGGGTTTTCCGCCGGGGAGCTGTTTTTT.

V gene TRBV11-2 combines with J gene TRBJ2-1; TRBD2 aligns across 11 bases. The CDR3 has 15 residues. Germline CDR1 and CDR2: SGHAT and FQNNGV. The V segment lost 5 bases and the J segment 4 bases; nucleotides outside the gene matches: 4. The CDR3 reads CASSPGTSGYNEQFF. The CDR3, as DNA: TGTGCCAGCAGCCCCGGGACTAGCGGATACAATGAGCAGTTCTTC.

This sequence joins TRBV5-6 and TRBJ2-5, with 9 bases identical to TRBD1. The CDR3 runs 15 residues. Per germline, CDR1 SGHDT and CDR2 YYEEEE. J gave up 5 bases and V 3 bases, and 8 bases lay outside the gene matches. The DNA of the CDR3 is TGTGCCAGCAGCTCCGCCGGGACAGGGTCGGAGACCCAGTACTTC. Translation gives CASSSAGTGSETQYF.

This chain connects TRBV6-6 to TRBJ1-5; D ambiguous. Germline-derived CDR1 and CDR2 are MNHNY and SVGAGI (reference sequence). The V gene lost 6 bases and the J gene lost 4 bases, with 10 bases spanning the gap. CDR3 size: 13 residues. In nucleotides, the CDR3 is TGTGCCAGCAGGCACGAGAGGAATCAGCCCCAGCATTTT. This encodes CASRHERNQPQHF.

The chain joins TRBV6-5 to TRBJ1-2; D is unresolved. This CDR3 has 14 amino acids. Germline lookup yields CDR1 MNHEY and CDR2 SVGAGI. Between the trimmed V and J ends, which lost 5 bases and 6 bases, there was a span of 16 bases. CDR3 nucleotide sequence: TGTGCCAGCAGTCCCGGCGGGGTAGGCAATGGCTACACCTTC. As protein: CASSPGGVGNGYTF.

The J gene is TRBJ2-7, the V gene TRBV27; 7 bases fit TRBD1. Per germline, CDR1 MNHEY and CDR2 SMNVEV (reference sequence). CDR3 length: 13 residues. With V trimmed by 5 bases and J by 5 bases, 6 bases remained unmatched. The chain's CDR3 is CASSIGQAHEQYF. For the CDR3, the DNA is TGTGCCAGCAGTATAGGACAGGCCCACGAGCAGTACTTC.

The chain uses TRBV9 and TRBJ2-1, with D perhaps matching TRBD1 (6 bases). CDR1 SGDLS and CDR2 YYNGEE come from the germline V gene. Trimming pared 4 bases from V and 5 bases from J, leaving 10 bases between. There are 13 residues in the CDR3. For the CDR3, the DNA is TGTGCCAGCAGCCTCAGACAGGACAATGAGCAGTTCTTC. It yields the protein CASSLRQDNEQFF.